One sample yielded the 17 T cell receptor beta chains listed below, sequenced in a study of cytomegalovirus exposure and HLA in healthy donors. Assay: immunoSEQ multiplex PCR; the TCRdb copy retains only in-frame clones and omits some. The table lists under 200,000 clones, about 96% of them singletons. The sequencing input was PBMCs. These receptors all come from a woman aged 18-29 years in good health and CMV-seronegative.

The chain has TRBV5-8 and TRBJ1-5, with a possible D match to TRBD1 (6 bases). This CDR3 comprises 14 residues. Trimming pared 2 bases from V and 5 bases from J, leaving 11 bases between. Germline V gene data show CDR1 as SGHTS and CDR2 as YDEGEE. CDR3 region: CASSLGTFDQPQHF. CDR3 nucleotide sequence: TGTGCCAGCAGCTTAGGGACATTTGATCAGCCCCAGCATTTT.

V usage is TRBV6-1 and J usage is TRBJ2-5, with 9 bases lining up with TRBD1. Germline CDR1 reads MNHNS; CDR2 reads SASEGT. Unmatched junction bases numbered 8, after V lost 5 bases and J lost 4 bases. The CDR3 runs to 15 residues. CDR3 sequence (DNA): TGTGCCAGCAGTCCAAACACAGGGGGCAGAGAGACCCAGTACTTC. This encodes CASSPNTGGRETQYF.

This clone has just one count. This rearrangement joins TRBV6-4 to TRBJ1-2, with 10 bases identical to TRBD1. V lost 6 bases, J lost 5 bases, and 9 bases stayed unmatched. Germline V gene lookup returns CDR1 MRHNA and CDR2 SNTAGT. This CDR3 region has 15 residues. CDR3 coding DNA: TGTGCCAGCAGCCCAACCGGGACAGGGGCTTATGGCTACACCTTC. Its translation: CASSPTGTGAYGYTF.

This clone appeared once. The chain is built from TRBV5-1 and TRBJ2-3; TRBD2 is a possible D gene (7 bases). CDR3 length: 17 residues. Trimming took off 0 bases at V and 0 bases at J, with 14 bases between the two ends. Germline loops: CDR1 SGHRS, CDR2 YFSETQ. The CDR3 region is CASSLVSRGPSTDTQYF. The DNA of the CDR3 is TGCGCCAGCAGCTTGGTTTCGCGGGGGCCCAGCACAGATACGCAGTATTTT. Looking up the rest from reference TRBV5-1 and TRBJ2-3 gives the full variable domain: KAGVTQTPRYLIKTRGQQVTLSCSPISGHRSVSWYQQTPGQGLQFLFEYFSETQRNKGNFPGRFSGRQFSNSRSEMNVSTLELGDSALYLCASSLVSRGPSTDTQYFGPGTRLTVL.

The gene calls are TRBV7-9 and TRBJ2-3; 7 bases fit TRBD1. Germline-derived CDR1 and CDR2 are SEHNR and FQNEAQ (reference sequence). J gave up 2 bases and V 5 bases, and 7 bases lay outside the gene matches. The CDR3 totals 15 residues. The CDR3 here is CASSKRDRITDTQYF. The CDR3 DNA reads TGTGCCAGCAGCAAACGGGACAGAATCACAGATACGCAGTATTTT. Together with reference TRBV7-9 and TRBJ2-3, the CDR3 gives the full variable domain: DTGVSQNPRHKITKRGQNVTFRCDPISEHNRLYWYRQTLGQGPEFLTYFQNEAQLEKSRLLSDRFSAERPKGSFSTLEIQRTEQGDSAMYLCASSKRDRITDTQYFGPGTRLTVL.

A word on this clone: Other DNA sequences of this sample code for an identical CDR3. The chain couples TRBV7-6 to TRBJ2-3; 9 nucleotides align to TRBD1. With V trimmed by 6 bases and J by 6 bases, 4 bases remained unmatched. Germline CDR1 is SGHVS and CDR2 is FNYEAQ. The CDR3 has 13 residues. The CDR3 here is CASRQGAGDTQYF. The CDR3 bases are TGTGCCAGCAGACAGGGGGCAGGGGATACGCAGTATTTT.

V usage is TRBV15 and J usage is TRBJ1-5; unclear D gene. The V end was cut by 5 bases, the J end by 3 bases, with 11 bases between. This CDR3 comprises 14 residues. CDR1 LNHNV and CDR2 YYDKDF come from the germline V gene (reference sequence). The CDR3 nucleotides read TGTGCCACCAGCGGTGGGAGTTACAATCAGCCCCAGCATTTT. It translates to CATSGGSYNQPQHF. Full variable domain (rest looked up from reference TRBV15 and TRBJ1-5): DAMVIQNPRYQVTQFGKPVTLSCSQTLNHNVMYWYQQKSSQAPKLLFHYYDKDFNNEADTPDNFQSRRPNTSFCFLDIRSPGLGDTAMYLCATSGGSYNQPQHFGDGTRLSIL.

The chain is built from TRBV7-9 and TRBJ2-7; D may be TRBD1 (5 bases). The CDR3 contains 16 residues. With 5 bases removed from V and 0 bases from J, the gap between germline ends came to 17 bases. Germline CDR1 is SEHNR and CDR2 is FQNEAQ (reference sequence). In nucleotides, the CDR3 is TGTGCCAGCAGCCCGTGGAGTCAGGGTATCTCCTACGAGCAGTACTTC. It yields the protein CASSPWSQGISYEQYF.

The J gene is TRBJ2-3, the V gene TRBV5-4, with 8 bases that match TRBD1. The CDR3 has 15 amino acids. The junction had 4 bases not matched to a gene; V was cut back by 4 bases and J by 0 bases. Per germline, CDR1 SGHNT and CDR2 YYREEE (reference sequence). The CDR3 sequence is CASSDTGGSTDTQYF. The CDR3 region has the DNA TGTGCCAGCAGCGACACAGGGGGTAGCACAGATACGCAGTATTTT.

The chain links TRBV9 to TRBJ2-3; 7 bases match TRBD2. This CDR3 is 14 amino acids long. Germline V gene lookup returns CDR1 SGDLS and CDR2 YYNGEE. The V segment lost 7 bases and the J segment 1 base; nucleotides outside the gene matches: 6. CDR3 coding DNA: TGTGCCAGCGCGGGCGGGGGAGGCACAGATACGCAGTATTTT. Its protein is CASAGGGGTDTQYF.

The chain recombines TRBV12-5 with TRBJ2-5, with 9 bases matching TRBD1. The germline V gene has CDR1 LGHNT and CDR2 FRNRAP. CDR3 size: 17 residues. V trimming: 0 bases; J trimming: 1 base; junction bases outside the gene matches: 6. CDR3 nucleotide sequence: TGTGCTAGTGGTTTGGTAATTGGGACAGGGCGCCAAGAGACCCAGTACTTC. Encoded protein: CASGLVIGTGRQETQYF.

The CDR3 is CASSSQGVGTNEKLFF. For the CDR3, the DNA is TGCGCCAGCAGCTCACAGGGAGTAGGAACTAATGAAAAACTGTTTTTT. J is TRBJ1-4 and V is TRBV5-1; tentative D call: TRBD1 (6 bases). V dropped 3 bases and J dropped 1 base, with 13 bases sitting between them. Germline CDR1 and CDR2: SGHRS and YFSETQ. The CDR3 has 16 amino acids.

The chain is built from TRBV5-1 and TRBJ1-6; D is ambiguous. This CDR3 spans 15 amino acids. From germline, CDR1 is SGHRS and CDR2 YFSETQ. V lost 4 bases, J lost 14 bases, and 22 bases lay in between. The DNA of the CDR3 is TGCGCCAGCAGCCCTGATTCCGGCGATGGGCAAGCCCTCCACTTT. This sequence encodes CASSPDSGDGQALHF.

About this clone: Other DNA sequences in this specimen translate into the identical CDR3. The CDR3 region is CASSRQGTNEKLFF. The DNA for the CDR3 is TGTGCCAGCAGCCGTCAGGGGACTAATGAAAAACTGTTTTTT. The V call is TRBV6-5, the J call TRBJ1-4; perhaps TRBD1 as D (6 bases). The germline V and J ends were trimmed by 6 bases and 2 bases, with 10 bases remaining between them. The CDR3 has 14 residues. The germline gives CDR1 MNHEY, CDR2 SVGAGI.

The chain links TRBV4-2 to TRBJ2-7, with D uncertain. The CDR3 loop spans 12 amino acids. CDR1 is LGHNA and CDR2 is YNFKEQ in the germline V gene. V lost 0 bases and J lost 6, with 6 bases in between. The CDR3 reads CASSQESGEQYF. CDR3 in DNA: TGTGCCAGCAGCCAAGAATCGGGCGAGCAGTACTTC.

This chain links TRBV18 with TRBJ1-1; the D gene is possibly TRBD1 (6 bases). The length of the CDR3 is 14 residues. Between the trimmed V and J ends, which lost 2 bases and 1 base, there was a span of 8 bases. Germline CDR1 KGHSH, CDR2 LQKENI. CDR3 sequence reads: CASSPLGQNTEAFF. The CDR3, as DNA: TGTGCCAGCTCACCATTGGGACAGAACACTGAAGCTTTCTTT. Full variable domain (outside the CDR3, taken from reference TRBV18 and TRBJ1-1): NAGVMQNPRHLVRRRGQEARLRCSPMKGHSHVYWYRQLPEEGLKFMVYLQKENIIDESGMPKERFSAEFPKEGPSILRIQQVVRGDSAAYFCASSPLGQNTEAFFGQGTRLTVV.

V is TRBV27 and J is TRBJ1-1; 7 positions agree with TRBD1. Germline CDR1 and CDR2: MNHEY and SMNVEV (reference sequence). The CDR3 has 16 amino acids. Trimming at V came to 3 bases and at J to 1 base, leaving 8 bases not matched to a gene. This CDR3 reads CASSLTPGGRNTEAFF. CDR3 nucleotides: TGTGCCAGCAGTTTGACCCCAGGGGGACGGAACACTGAAGCTTTCTTT.